This T cell receptor beta chain was profiled in a study of T cell responses to AZD1222 COVID-19 vaccine. Study-wide results and limits: Two AZD1222 doses significantly raised spike-specific TCR breadth and depth over controls. Only 5 to 7 AZD1222 recipients tested seropositive at baseline. Donor demographics were predominantly white British with a female majority; clonal diversity may be underestimated. In the spike-specific TCR repertoire, nearly half reportedly target unmutated variant regions.

Some clones are missing from TCRdb's copy, which holds only in-frame ones; the method was immunoSEQ multiplex PCR. The sample consists of tens of thousands of clones, 85% of them appearing once. This clone appeared once. Its antigen remains unknown. Trimming took 4 bases from V and 3 from J, leaving 15 bases between them. This CDR3 region has 15 residues. Germline values: CDR1 MNHNY, CDR2 SVGAGI (reference sequence). The TCR was taken from an adult in good health. This chain uses TRBV6-6 with TRBJ1-2; D might be TRBD1 (6 bases). Sequencing was performed on peripheral blood, taken on day 0 of AZD1222 vaccination. The CDR3 here is CASSSPQGLDYGYTF. The CDR3 bases are TGTGCCAGCAGTTCCCCACAGGGTTTAGACTATGGCTACACCTTC.